Listed below are T cell receptor beta chains from one sample, sequenced in a study of blood T cell repertoires in COVID-19. Profiling relied on immunoSEQ multiplex PCR, and the TCRdb table lists in-frame clones only, not all of them. The profile covers under 110,000 clones, with over 80% appearing a single time and roughly 17% taken by the ten largest. What was sequenced was peripheral blood. The receptors here all came from a man between 45 and 60 years old with acute or convalescent COVID-19. The conserved cysteine and the conserved F or W are not part of the CDR3 here. Each record gives: J gene, V gene, clone size, CDR3 protein. Part of the rows lack a size; the others show once, few, many or a class for expanded clones.

>TRBJ2-2|TRBV12-3/TRBV12-4|NA
ASSVRDTGELF
>TRBJ2-5|TRBV24-1|NA
ATSDPAGSGGGETQY
>TRBJ2-3|TRBV6-2/TRBV6-3|NA
ASSYSTSGGDTDTQY
>TRBJ1-2|TRBV12-3/TRBV12-4|NA
ASSPVRGGYT
>TRBJ2-2|TRBV7-2|few
ASSSAGTQNTGELF
>TRBJ2-1|TRBV4-2|NA
ASRPRQGDEQF
>TRBJ1-1|TRBV18|NA
ASSLRLAEAF
>TRBJ1-5|TRBV7-8|NA
ASSLDGGSNQPQH
>TRBJ1-4|TRBV7-2|once
ASSSRMFEKLF
>TRBJ1-5|TRBV7-6|NA
ASSLQENQPQH
>TRBJ2-5|TRBV6-5|once
ASSYSGTSVETQY
>TRBJ1-1|TRBV25-1|NA
ASSEVAGSDTEAF
>TRBJ2-7|TRBV21-1|NA
ASSKGAGGLYEQY
>TRBJ1-3|TRBV5-1|NA
ASSLETADSGNTIY
>TRBJ1-5|TRBV25-1|NA
ASSRDLGGPQH
>TRBJ2-7|TRBV6-5|NA
ASSYGQGAYEQY
>TRBJ1-4|TRBV13|NA
ASSSRQGAVLDEKLF
>TRBJ1-6|TRBV5-8|NA
ASSAPGQGANNSPLH
>TRBJ1-2|TRBV5-6|NA
ASSPGQGYGYGYT
>TRBJ2-2|TRBV5-1|NA
ASSPVVNTGELF
>TRBJ2-7|TRBV12-5|NA
ASGLSGWDEQY
>TRBJ1-5|TRBV6-6|NA
ASSPPGGSGQPQH
>TRBJ2-7|TRBV11-2|NA
ASSLDRGNYEQY
>TRBJ2-5|TRBV5-1|NA
ASSLDWGPRETQY
>TRBJ2-7|TRBV7-8|NA
ASSSEHGGMTYEQY